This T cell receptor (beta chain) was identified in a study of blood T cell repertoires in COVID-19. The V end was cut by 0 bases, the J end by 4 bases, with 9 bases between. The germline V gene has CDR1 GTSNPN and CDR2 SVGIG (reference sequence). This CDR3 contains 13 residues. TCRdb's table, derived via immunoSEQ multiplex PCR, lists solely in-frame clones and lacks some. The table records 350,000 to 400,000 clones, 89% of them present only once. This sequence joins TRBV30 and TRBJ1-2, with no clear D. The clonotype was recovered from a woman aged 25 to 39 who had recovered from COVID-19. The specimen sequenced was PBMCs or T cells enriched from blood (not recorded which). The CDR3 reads CAWSVEGSYGYTF. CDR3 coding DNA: TGTGCCTGGAGTGTAGAGGGATCCTATGGCTACACCTTC.